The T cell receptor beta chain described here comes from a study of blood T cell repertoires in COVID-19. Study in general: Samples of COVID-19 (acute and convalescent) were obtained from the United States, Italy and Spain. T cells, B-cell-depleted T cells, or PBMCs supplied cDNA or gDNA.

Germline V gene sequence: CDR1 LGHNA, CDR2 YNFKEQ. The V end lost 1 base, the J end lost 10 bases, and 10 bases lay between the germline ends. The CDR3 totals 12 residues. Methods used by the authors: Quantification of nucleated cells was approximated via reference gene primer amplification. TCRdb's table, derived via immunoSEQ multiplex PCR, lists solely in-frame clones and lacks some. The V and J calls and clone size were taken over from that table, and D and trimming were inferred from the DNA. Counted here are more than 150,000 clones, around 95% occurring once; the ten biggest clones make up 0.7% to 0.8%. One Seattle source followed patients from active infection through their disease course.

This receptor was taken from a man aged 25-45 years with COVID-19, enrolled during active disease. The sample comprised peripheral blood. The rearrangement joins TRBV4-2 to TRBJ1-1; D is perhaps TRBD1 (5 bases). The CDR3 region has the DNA TGTGCCAGCAGCCAAGGTCCCGGGGGAGCTTTCTTT. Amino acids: CASSQGPGGAFF.